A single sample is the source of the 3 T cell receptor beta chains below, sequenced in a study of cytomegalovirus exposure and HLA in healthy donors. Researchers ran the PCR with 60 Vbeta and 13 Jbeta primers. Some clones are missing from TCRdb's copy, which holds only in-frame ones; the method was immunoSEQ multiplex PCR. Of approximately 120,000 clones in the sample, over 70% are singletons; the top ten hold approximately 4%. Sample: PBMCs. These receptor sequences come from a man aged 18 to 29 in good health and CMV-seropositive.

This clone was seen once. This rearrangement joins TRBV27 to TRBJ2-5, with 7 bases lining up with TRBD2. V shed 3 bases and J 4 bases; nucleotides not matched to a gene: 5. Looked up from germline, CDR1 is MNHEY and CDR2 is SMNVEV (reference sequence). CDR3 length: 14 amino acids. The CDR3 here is CASSFRGEGETQYF. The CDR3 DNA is TGTGCCAGCAGTTTTCGTGGGGAGGGAGAGACCCAGTACTTC.

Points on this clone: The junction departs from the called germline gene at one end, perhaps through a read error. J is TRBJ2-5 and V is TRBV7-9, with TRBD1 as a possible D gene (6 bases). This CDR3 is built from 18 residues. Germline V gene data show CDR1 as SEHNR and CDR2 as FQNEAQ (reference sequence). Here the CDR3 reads CSSSPQGLLGFPEETQYF. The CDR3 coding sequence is TGTTCCAGCAGCCCCCAGGGGCTCTTGGGCTTCCCCGAAGAGACCCAGTACTTC.

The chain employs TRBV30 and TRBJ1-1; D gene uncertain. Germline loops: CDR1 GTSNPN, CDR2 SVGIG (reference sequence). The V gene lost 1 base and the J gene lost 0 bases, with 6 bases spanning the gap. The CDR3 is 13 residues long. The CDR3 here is CAWSGQMNTEAFF. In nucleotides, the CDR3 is TGTGCCTGGAGTGGACAAATGAACACTGAAGCTTTCTTT.